These 21 T cell receptor beta chains were all obtained from the same sample, sequenced in a study of T cell clonotyping in hematopoietic cell transplantation. Clones were read by immunoSEQ multiplex PCR, and TCRdb kept only the in-frame ones, dropping some. The table shows more than 11,000 clones, with about 98% occurring only once. Sequenced here: peripheral blood mononuclear cells, sampled 30 days after allogeneic stem cell transplant. The receptors originated from a female patient in her forties or fifties who had an allogeneic stem cell transplant from an unrelated donor, so T cells may come from the graft donor. Some clones in this sample may be carry-over from other donors' samples.

The chain couples TRBV2 to TRBJ2-2; D is possibly TRBD1 or TRBD2 (5 bases each). The germline V gene has CDR1 SNHLY and CDR2 FYNNEI. The V end was cut by 3 bases, the J end by 4 bases, with 12 bases between. CDR3 size: 15 residues. This CDR3 is CASSDEGLGTGELFF. In DNA form, the CDR3 reads TGTGCCAGCAGTGACGAGGGGTTGGGCACCGGGGAGCTGTTTTTT.

This CDR3 is CASSADLRVGEQYF. The CDR3 DNA is TGTGCCAGCAGCGCGGACTTGAGGGTTGGCGAGCAGTACTTC. The chain has TRBV9 and TRBJ2-7, with a possible D match to TRBD2 (5 bases). Germline assignment: CDR1 SGDLS and CDR2 YYNGEE. V shed 3 bases and J shed 6 bases, with 16 bases lying between them. CDR3 length: 14 residues.

The V gene is TRBV5-4, the J gene TRBJ1-6, with TRBD1 as a possible D gene (6 bases). The CDR3 sequence is 15 residues long. V was cut by 0 bases and J by 9 bases, with 13 bases left in between. Germline CDR1 SGHNT, CDR2 YYREEE (reference sequence). The CDR3 loop is CASSLGGRSSSPLHF. CDR3 bases: TGTGCCAGCAGCTTGGGGGGGCGATCTAGTTCACCCCTCCACTTT.

V usage is TRBV2 and J usage is TRBJ2-3, with TRBD1 as a possible D gene (5 bases). Trimming left V 1 base short and J 0 bases short, with 11 bases between. Per the germline V gene, CDR1 is SNHLY and CDR2 is FYNNEI. The CDR3 is 16 residues long. CDR3 sequence (DNA): TGTGCCAGCAGTGAAGGTTCAGGGAAGAGCACAGATACGCAGTATTTT. This sequence encodes CASSEGSGKSTDTQYF.

The rearrangement joins TRBV7-8 to TRBJ1-4, with a tentative D call TRBD1 (5 bases). V dropped 1 base and J dropped 8 bases, with 11 bases sitting between them. The CDR3 has 14 residues. Looked up from germline, CDR1 is SGHVS and CDR2 is FQNEAQ. This CDR3 reads CASSLDPGMEKLFF. CDR3 sequence (DNA): TGTGCCAGCAGCTTAGATCCAGGGATGGAAAAACTGTTTTTT.

The chain joins TRBV28 to TRBJ2-7, with unresolved D. In germline, CDR1 is MDHEN, CDR2 SYDVKM. This CDR3 has 12 amino acids. V lost 2 bases, J lost 2 bases, and 4 bases lay in between. CDR3 bases: TGTGCCAGCAGTTTAAGTCCCTACGAGCAGTACTTC. This translates into CASSLSPYEQYF. Full variable domain (outside the CDR3, taken from reference TRBV28 and TRBJ2-7): DVKVTQSSRYLVKRTGEKVFLECVQDMDHENMFWYRQDPGLGLRLIYFSYDVKMKEKGDIPEGYSVSREKKERFSLILESASTNQTSMYLCASSLSPYEQYFGPGTRLTVT.

This chain uses TRBV6-5 with TRBJ2-3; weak D call: TRBD1 (7 bases). Germline CDR1 and CDR2: MNHEY and SVGAGI. Trimming took 6 bases from V and 6 from J, leaving 19 bases between them. There are 15 residues in the CDR3. CDR3 sequence (DNA): TGTGCCAGCAGCCAGACAGGTTCAGGGGGGGATACGCAGTATTTT. This encodes CASSQTGSGGDTQYF.

CDR3 amino acids: CASSTGQYNQPQHF. DNA for the CDR3: TGTGCCAGCAGCACGGGACAGTACAATCAGCCCCAGCATTTT. The chain uses TRBV7-9 and TRBJ1-5; TRBD1 aligns across 7 bases. CDR1 is SEHNR and CDR2 is FQNEAQ in the germline V gene (reference sequence). The CDR3 loop spans 14 amino acids. V lost 5 bases, J lost 3 bases, and 4 bases stayed unmatched.

As regards this clone: Other DNA sequences in this specimen translate into the identical CDR3. The chain links TRBV6-1 to TRBJ2-1; weak D call: TRBD2 (6 bases). Trimming shortened V by 3 bases and J by 8 bases, and 14 bases separated the two germline ends. The CDR3 has 14 residues. Germline assignment: CDR1 MNHNS and CDR2 SASEGT. As DNA, the CDR3 is TGTGCCAGCAGTGAGAAAGGACTATCCGATGAGCAGTTCTTC. Residues: CASSEKGLSDEQFF.

This clone was detected only once. The rearrangement links TRBV5-6 to TRBJ1-2; weak D call: TRBD1 (5 bases). Per germline, CDR1 SGHDT and CDR2 YYEEEE. The CDR3 extends over 13 amino acids. Trimming removed 6 bases at V and 6 bases at J, with 15 bases between. Here the CDR3 DNA reads TGTGCCAGCAAACTGAGAGGGGAGGATGGCTACACCTTC. It translates to CASKLRGEDGYTF.

The J gene is TRBJ2-2, the V gene TRBV29-1, with a weak D call TRBD1 (5 bases). V lost 4 bases to trimming and J lost 0 bases, with 12 bases between them. Germline V lookup: CDR1 SQVTM, CDR2 ANQGSEA. The CDR3 runs to 15 residues. The CDR3 sequence is CSVVIQGTNTGELFF. CDR3 in DNA: TGCAGCGTTGTTATCCAGGGCACGAACACCGGGGAGCTGTTTTTT.

The chain joins TRBV29-1 to TRBJ2-7; 11 positions agree with TRBD2. The germline V gene has CDR1 SQVTM and CDR2 ANQGSEA. This CDR3 has 14 residues. Trimming at V came to 7 bases and at J to 7 bases, leaving 12 bases not matched to a gene. The CDR3 nucleotides read TGCAGCGCCTACACTAGCGGGGGATCTTGGGAGCAGTACTTC. This codes for CSAYTSGGSWEQYF.

The V call is TRBV29-1, the J call TRBJ1-1; D ambiguous. The CDR3 is made up of 11 amino acids. Germline CDR1 is SQVTM and CDR2 is ANQGSEA. V lost 6 bases and J lost 0, with 5 bases in between. In DNA form, the CDR3 reads TGCAGCGTCCCCCTGAACACTGAAGCTTTCTTT. It yields the protein CSVPLNTEAFF. Drawing the rest from reference TRBV29-1 and TRBJ1-1, the complete variable domain is SAVISQKPSRDICQRGTSLTIQCQVDSQVTMMFWYRQQPGQSLTLIATANQGSEATYESGFVIDKFPISRPNLTFSTLTVSNMSPEDSSIYLCSVPLNTEAFFGQGTRLTVV.

The chain uses TRBV2 and TRBJ2-5, with a tentative D call TRBD2 (5 bases). V lost 8 bases and J lost 2, with 15 bases in between. The CDR3 has 14 amino acids. In germline, CDR1 is SNHLY, CDR2 FYNNEI. This chain's CDR3 is CASRRTHWQETQYF. The DNA of the CDR3 is TGTGCCAGCCGTAGGACTCACTGGCAAGAGACCCAGTACTTC.

CDR3 residues: CASSLLAGGQGGELFF. The DNA for the CDR3 is TGTGCCAGCAGCTTATTAGCGGGGGGGCAAGGCGGGGAGCTGTTTTTT. The chain employs TRBV7-2 and TRBJ2-2; 11 bases map to TRBD2. V shed 2 bases and J 7 bases; nucleotides not matched to a gene: 6. Per germline, CDR1 SGHTA and CDR2 FQGNSA. The CDR3 has 16 residues.

The chain is built from TRBV5-4 and TRBJ1-1, with TRBD1 matching 7 bases. Germline assignment: CDR1 SGHNT and CDR2 YYREEE (reference sequence). This CDR3 spans 14 amino acids. Trimming removed 4 bases from V and 2 bases from J; junction bases left unmatched: 5. The CDR3 sequence is CASSRQGRNTEAFF. The CDR3 DNA reads TGTGCCAGCAGCCGACAGGGACGCAACACTGAAGCTTTCTTT.

This rearrangement joins TRBV27 to TRBJ1-2, with D maybe TRBD1 (5 bases). This CDR3 region has 15 residues. Germline-derived CDR1 and CDR2 are MNHEY and SMNVEV (reference sequence). The V gene lost 0 bases and the J gene lost 4 bases, with 12 bases spanning the gap. As DNA, the CDR3 is TGTGCCAGCAGTTTATCCGCTGTAGGGGCCTATGGCTACACCTTC. Its protein product is CASSLSAVGAYGYTF.

The chain uses TRBV6-5 and TRBJ1-1; D remains unclear. The length of the CDR3 is 15 residues. V was trimmed by 3 bases and J by 1 base, leaving 12 bases between them. Germline V gene data show CDR1 as MNHEY and CDR2 as SVGAGI. CDR3 protein: CASSYVGWTNTEAFF. The DNA of the CDR3 is TGTGCCAGCAGTTATGTCGGGTGGACGAACACTGAAGCTTTCTTT.

This chain links TRBV14 with TRBJ2-7, with D perhaps matching TRBD1 (6 bases). Trimming removed 4 bases from V and 0 bases from J, with 10 bases in between. Per the germline V gene, CDR1 is SGHDN and CDR2 is FVKESK. This CDR3 contains 14 residues. The CDR3, as DNA: TGTGCCAGCAGCCGGCGGACAGTCTCCTACGAGCAGTACTTC. Its protein product is CASSRRTVSYEQYF.

The chain uses TRBV5-1 and TRBJ1-1, with TRBD1 identical over 11 bases. This CDR3 contains 14 residues. Germline V gene data show CDR1 as SGHRS and CDR2 as YFSETQ. V shed 0 bases, J shed 6 bases, and the junction held 1 base outside the gene matches. The CDR3 loop reads CASSLGTGGPEAFF. The CDR3 DNA sequence: TGCGCCAGCAGCTTGGGGACAGGGGGCCCTGAAGCTTTCTTT.

The J gene is TRBJ2-3, the V gene TRBV7-9, with D perhaps given as TRBD1 or TRBD2 (5 bases each). Trimming removed 8 bases at V and 4 bases at J, with 10 bases between. CDR1 is SEHNR, CDR2 FQNEAQ, per germline (reference sequence). The CDR3 sequence is 12 residues long. CDR3 protein: CASGVGADTQYF. As DNA, the CDR3 is TGTGCCAGCGGCGTGGGGGCAGATACGCAGTATTTT.